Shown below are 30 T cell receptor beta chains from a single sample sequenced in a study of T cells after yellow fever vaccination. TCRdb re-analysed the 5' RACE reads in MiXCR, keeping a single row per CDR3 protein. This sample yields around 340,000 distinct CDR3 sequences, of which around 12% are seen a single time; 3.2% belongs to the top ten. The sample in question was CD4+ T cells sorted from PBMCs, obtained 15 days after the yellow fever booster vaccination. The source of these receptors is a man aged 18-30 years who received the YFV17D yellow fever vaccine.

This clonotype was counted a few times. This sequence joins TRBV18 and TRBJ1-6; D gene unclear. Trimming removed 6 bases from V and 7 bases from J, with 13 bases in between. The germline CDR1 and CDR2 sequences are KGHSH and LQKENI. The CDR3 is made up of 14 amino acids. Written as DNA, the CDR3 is TGTGCCAGCTCCCACGATAAGGGAAATTCACCCCTCCACTTT. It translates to CASSHDKGNSPLHF.

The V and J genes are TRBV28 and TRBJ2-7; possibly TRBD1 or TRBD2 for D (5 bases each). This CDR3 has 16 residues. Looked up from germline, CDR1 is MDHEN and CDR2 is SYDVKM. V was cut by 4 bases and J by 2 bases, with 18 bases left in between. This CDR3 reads CASSSLRWGRTYEQYV. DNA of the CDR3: TGTGCCAGCAGTTCCCTCCGTTGGGGACGGACCTACGAGCAGTACGTC.

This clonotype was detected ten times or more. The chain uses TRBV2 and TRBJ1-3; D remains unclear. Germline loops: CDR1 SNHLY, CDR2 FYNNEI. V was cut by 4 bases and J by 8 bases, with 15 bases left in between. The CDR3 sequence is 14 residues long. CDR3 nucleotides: TGTGCCAGCAGTGCGTGGCTCCGGTCTGACACCATATATTTT. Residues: CASSAWLRSDTIYF.

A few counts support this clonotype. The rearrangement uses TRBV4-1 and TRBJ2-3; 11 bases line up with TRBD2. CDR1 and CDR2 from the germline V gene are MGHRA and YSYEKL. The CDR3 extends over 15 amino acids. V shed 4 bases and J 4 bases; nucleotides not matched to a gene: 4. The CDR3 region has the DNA TGCGCCAGCAGCCTGACTAGCGGGGCCTCAGATACGCAGTATTTT. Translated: CASSLTSGASDTQYF.

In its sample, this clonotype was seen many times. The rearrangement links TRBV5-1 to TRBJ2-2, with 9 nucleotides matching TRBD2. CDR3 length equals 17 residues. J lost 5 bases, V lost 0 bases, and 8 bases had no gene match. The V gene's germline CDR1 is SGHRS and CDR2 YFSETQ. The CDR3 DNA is TGCGCCAGCAGCTTGGCCCCCGGCAGCGGGGGGACCGGGGAGCTGTTTTTT. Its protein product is CASSLAPGSGGTGELFF.

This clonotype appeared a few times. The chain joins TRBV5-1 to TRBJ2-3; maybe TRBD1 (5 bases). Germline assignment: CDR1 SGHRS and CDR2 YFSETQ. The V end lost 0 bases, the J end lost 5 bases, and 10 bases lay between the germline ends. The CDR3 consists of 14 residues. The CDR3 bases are TGCGCCAGCAGCTTGGCAGGGTCTAGAGATACGCAGTATTTT. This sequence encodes CASSLAGSRDTQYF.

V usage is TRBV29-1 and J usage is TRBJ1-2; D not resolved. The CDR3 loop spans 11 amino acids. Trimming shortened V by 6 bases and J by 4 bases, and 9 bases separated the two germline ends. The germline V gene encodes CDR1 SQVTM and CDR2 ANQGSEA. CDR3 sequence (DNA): TGCAGCGTCGTCACGCTCTATGGCTACACCTTC. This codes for CSVVTLYGYTF.

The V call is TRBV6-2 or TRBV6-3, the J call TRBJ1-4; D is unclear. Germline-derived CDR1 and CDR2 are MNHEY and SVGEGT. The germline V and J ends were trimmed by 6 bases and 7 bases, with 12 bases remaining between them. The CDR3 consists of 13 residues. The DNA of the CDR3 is TGTGCCAGCAGCGACCCCGGGCGTGAAAAACTGTTTTTT. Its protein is CASSDPGREKLFF.

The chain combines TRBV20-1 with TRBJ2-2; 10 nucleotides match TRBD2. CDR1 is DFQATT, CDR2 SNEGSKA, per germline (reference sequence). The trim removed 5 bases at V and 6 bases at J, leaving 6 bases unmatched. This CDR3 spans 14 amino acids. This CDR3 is CSAPLAGESGELFF. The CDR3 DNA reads TGCAGTGCTCCCCTAGCGGGGGAGTCCGGGGAGCTGTTTTTT.

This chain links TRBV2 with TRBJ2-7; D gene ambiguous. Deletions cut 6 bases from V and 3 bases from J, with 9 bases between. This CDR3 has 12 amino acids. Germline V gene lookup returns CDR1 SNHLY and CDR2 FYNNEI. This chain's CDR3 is CASSQNNYEQYV. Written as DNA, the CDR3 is TGTGCCAGCAGCCAGAACAACTACGAGCAGTACGTC.

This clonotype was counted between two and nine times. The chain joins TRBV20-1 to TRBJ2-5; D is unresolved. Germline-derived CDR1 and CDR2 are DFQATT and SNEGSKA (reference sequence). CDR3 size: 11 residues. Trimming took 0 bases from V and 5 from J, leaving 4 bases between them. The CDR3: CSARDLETQYF. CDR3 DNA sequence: TGCAGTGCTAGAGATTTGGAGACCCAGTACTTC.

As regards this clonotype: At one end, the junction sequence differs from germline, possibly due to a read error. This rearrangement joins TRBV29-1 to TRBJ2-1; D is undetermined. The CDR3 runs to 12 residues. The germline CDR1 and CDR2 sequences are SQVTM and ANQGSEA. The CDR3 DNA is TGCAGCGTCCGGACCGTATACAATGAGCACTTCTTC. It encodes CSVRTVYNEHFF.

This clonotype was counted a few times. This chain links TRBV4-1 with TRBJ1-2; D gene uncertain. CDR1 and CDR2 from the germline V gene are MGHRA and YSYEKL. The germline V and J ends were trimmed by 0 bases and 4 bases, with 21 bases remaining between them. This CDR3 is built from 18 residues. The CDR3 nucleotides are TGCGCCAGCAGCCAAGATCAGAGTGGGCAGTTAATCGGCTATGGCTACACCTTC. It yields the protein CASSQDQSGQLIGYGYTF.

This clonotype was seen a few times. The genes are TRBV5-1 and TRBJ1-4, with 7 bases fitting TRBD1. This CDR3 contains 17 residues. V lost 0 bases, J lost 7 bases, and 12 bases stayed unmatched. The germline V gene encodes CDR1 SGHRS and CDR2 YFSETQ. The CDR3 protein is CASSLGDTGVLGEKLFF. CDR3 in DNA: TGCGCCAGCAGCTTGGGGGATACAGGGGTCCTTGGTGAAAAACTGTTTTTT.

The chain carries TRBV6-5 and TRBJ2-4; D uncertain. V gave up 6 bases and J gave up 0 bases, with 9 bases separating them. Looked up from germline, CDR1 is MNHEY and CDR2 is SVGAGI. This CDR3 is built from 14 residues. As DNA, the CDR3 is TGTGCCAGCAGAGGAACGGTAGCCAAAAACATTCAGTACTTC. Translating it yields CASRGTVAKNIQYF.

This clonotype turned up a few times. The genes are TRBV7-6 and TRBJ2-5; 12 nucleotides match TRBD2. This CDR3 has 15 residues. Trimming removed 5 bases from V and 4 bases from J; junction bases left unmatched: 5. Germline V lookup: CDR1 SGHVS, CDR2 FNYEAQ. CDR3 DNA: TGTGCCAGCAGCCGACTAGCGGGGGTTCTAGAGACCCAGTACTTC. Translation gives CASSRLAGVLETQYF.

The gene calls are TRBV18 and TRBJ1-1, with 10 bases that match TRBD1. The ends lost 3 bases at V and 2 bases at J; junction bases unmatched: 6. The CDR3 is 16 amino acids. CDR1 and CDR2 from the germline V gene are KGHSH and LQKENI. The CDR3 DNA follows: TGTGCCAGCTCACCCCCGGACAGGGGGTCAAACACTGAAGCTTTCTTT. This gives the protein CASSPPDRGSNTEAFF.

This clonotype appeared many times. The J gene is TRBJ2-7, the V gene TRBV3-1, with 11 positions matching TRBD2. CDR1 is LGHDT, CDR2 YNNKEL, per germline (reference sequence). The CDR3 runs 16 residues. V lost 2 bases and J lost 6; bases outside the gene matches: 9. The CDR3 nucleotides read TGTGCCAGCAGCCAATCCCCCGGACTAGCGGGTAGCGAGCAGTACTTC. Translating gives CASSQSPGLAGSEQYF.

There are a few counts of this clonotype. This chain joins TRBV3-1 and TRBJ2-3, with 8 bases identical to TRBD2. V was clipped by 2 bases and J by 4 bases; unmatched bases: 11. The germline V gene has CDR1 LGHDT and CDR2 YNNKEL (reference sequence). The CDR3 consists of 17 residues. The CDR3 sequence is CASSQFRGGQYADTQYF. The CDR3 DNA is TGTGCCAGCAGCCAATTCCGGGGGGGCCAGTATGCAGATACGCAGTATTTT.

For the CDR3, the DNA is TGTGCCTCGAAGGGGGGCAATCAGCCCCAGCATTTT. It codes for CASKGGNQPQHF. The chain couples TRBV6-6 to TRBJ1-5; D is possibly TRBD1 (6 bases). The length of the CDR3 is 12 residues. CDR1 and CDR2 (germline): MNHNY, SVGAGI (reference sequence). The ends were cut back, 11 bases at V and 2 bases at J, with 10 bases in the middle.

CDR3 coding DNA: TGCGCCAGCAGCAGAGACAGGGGGCAGAACTATGGCTACACCTTC. Translated: CASSRDRGQNYGYTF. This chain connects TRBV5-1 to TRBJ1-2; TRBD1 matches at 10 bases. The germline V gene encodes CDR1 SGHRS and CDR2 YFSETQ. Unmatched junction bases numbered 5, after V lost 4 bases and J lost 2 bases. The CDR3 loop spans 15 amino acids. The full variable domain, its missing parts supplied by reference TRBV5-1 and TRBJ1-2, is KAGVTQTPRYLIKTRGQQVTLSCSPISGHRSVSWYQQTPGQGLQFLFEYFSETQRNKGNFPGRFSGRQFSNSRSEMNVSTLELGDSALYLCASSRDRGQNYGYTFGSGTRLTVV.

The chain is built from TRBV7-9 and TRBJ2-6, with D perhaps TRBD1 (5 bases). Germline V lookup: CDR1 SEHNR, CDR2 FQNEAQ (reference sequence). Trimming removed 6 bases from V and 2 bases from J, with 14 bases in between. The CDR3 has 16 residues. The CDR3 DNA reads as TGTGCCAGCAGTCTAGACAGCACGACTGGGGCCAACGTCCTGACTTTC. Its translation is CASSLDSTTGANVLTF.

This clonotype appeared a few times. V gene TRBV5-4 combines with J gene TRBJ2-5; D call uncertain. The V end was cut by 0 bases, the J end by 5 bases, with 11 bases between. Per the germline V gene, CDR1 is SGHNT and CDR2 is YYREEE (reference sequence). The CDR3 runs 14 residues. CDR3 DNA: TGTGCCAGCAGCTTGGCCGGGCGAAGGGAGACCCAGTACTTC. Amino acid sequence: CASSLAGRRETQYF.

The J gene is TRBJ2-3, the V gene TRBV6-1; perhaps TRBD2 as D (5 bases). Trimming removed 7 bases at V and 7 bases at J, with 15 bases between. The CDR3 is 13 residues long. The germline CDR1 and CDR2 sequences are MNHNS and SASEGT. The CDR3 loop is CASTFSGGHTQYF. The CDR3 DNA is TGTGCCAGCACCTTCAGCGGCGGACATACGCAGTATTTT.

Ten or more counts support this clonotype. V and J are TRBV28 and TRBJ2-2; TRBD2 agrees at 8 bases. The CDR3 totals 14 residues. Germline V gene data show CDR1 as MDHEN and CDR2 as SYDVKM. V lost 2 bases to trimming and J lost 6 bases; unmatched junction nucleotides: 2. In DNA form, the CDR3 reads TGTGCCAGCAGTTTAGGAGCGGGAGCCGGGGAGCTGTTTTTT. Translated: CASSLGAGAGELFF.

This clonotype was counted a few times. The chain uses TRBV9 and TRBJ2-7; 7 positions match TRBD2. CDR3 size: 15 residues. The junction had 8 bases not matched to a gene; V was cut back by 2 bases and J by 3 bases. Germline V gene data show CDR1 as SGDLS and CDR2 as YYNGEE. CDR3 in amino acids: CASSVGGTEFYEQYF. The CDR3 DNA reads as TGTGCCAGCAGCGTGGGAGGGACGGAATTCTACGAGCAGTACTTC. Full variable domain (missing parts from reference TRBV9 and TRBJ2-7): DSGVTQTPKHLITATGQRVTLRCSPRSGDLSVYWYQQSLDQGLQFLIQYYNGEERAKGNILERFSAQQFPDLHSELNLSSLELGDSALYFCASSVGGTEFYEQYFGPGTRLTVT.

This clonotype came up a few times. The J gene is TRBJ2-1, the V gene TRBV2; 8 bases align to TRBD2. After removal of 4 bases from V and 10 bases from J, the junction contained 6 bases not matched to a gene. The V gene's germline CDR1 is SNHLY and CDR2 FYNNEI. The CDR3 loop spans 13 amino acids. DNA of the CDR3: TGTGCCAGCAGTGGGGGCGGGGGGCGAGAGCAGTTCTTC. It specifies CASSGGGGREQFF.

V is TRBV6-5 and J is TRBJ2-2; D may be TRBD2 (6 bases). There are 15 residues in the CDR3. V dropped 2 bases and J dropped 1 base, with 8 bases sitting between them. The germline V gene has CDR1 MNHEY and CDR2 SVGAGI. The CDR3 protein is CASSYNGGNTGELFF. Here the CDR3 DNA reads TGTGCCAGCAGTTACAACGGGGGGAACACCGGGGAGCTGTTTTTT.

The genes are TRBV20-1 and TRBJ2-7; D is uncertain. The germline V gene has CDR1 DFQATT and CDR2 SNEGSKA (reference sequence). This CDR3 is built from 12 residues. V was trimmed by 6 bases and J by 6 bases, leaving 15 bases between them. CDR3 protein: CSAPWSATEQYV. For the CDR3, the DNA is TGCAGTGCCCCTTGGTCCGCTACCGAGCAGTACGTC.

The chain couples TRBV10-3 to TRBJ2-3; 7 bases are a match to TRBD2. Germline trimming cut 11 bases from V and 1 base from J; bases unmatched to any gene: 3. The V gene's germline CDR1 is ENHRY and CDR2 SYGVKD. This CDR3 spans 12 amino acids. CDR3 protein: CALGGGTDTQYF. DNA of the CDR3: TGTGCCCTGGGGGGGGGCACAGATACGCAGTATTTT.